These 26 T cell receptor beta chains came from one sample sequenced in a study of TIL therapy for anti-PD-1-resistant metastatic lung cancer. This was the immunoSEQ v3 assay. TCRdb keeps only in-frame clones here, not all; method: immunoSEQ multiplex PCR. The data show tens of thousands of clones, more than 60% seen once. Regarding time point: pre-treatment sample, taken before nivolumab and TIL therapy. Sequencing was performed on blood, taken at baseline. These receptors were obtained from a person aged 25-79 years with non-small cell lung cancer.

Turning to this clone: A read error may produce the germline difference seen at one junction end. The DNA for the CDR3 is TGTGCCAGCAGCCCCGGACTAGCGGGGGAGAAGCGGCTCTTC. Translating it yields CASSPGLAGEKRLF. The chain combines TRBV7-3 with TRBJ2-1; TRBD2 matches 13 bases. The CDR3 is 14 residues long. Germline V lookup: CDR1 SGHTA, CDR2 FQGTGA.

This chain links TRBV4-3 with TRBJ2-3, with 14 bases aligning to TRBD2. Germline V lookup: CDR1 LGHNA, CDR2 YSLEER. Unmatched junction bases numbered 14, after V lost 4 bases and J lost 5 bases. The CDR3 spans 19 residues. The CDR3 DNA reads TGCGCCAGCAGCCGAATCGTGGGGACTAGCGGGAGTGGCTTAGATACGCAGTATTTT. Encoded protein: CASSRIVGTSGSGLDTQYF.

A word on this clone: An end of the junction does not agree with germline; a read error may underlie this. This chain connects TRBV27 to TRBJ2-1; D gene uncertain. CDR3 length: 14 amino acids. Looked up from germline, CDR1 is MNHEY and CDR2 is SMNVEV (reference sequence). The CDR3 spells CASSLSRSSNEQFF. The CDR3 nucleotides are TGTGCCAGCAGCCTTTCTAGGTCCTCCAATGAGCAGTTCTTC.

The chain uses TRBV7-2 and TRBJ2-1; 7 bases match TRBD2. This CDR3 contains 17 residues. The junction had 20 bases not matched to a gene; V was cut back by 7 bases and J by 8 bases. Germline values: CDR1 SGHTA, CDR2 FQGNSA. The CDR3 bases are TGTGCCAGCAACATACGGGCTAGCGGACTTCCCGGGGATGAGCAGTTCTTC. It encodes CASNIRASGLPGDEQFF.

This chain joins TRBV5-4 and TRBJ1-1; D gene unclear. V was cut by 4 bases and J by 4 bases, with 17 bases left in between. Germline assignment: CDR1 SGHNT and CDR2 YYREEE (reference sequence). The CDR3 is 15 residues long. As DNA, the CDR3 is TGTGCCAGCAGCCTTTGGGGTGAGGGTACCACTGAAGCTTTCTTT. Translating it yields CASSLWGEGTTEAFF.

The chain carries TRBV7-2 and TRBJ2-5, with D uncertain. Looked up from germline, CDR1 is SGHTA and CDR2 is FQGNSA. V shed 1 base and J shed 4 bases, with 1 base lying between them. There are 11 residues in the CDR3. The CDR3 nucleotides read TGTGCCAGCAGCTTAGTAGAGACCCAGTACTTC. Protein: CASSLVETQYF. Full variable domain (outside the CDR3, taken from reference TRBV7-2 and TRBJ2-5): GAGVSQSPSNKVTEKGKDVELRCDPISGHTALYWYRQSLGQGLEFLIYFQGNSAPDKSGLPSDRFSAERTGGSVSTLTIQRTQQEDSAVYLCASSLVETQYFGPGTRLLVL.

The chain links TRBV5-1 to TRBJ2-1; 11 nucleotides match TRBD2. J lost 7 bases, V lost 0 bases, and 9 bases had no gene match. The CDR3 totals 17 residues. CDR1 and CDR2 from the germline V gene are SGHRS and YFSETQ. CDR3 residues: CASSLGYTSGRSNEQFF. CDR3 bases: TGCGCCAGCAGCTTGGGTTACACTAGCGGGAGATCGAATGAGCAGTTCTTC.

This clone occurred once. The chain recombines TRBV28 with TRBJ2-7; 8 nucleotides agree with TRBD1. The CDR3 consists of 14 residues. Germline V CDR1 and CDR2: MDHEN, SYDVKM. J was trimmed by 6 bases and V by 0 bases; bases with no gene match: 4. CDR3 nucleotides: TGTGCCAGCAGTTTATGGTCCCAGGGGGCCGAGCAGTACTTC. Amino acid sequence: CASSLWSQGAEQYF. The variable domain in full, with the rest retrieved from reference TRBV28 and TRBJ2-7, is DVKVTQSSRYLVKRTGEKVFLECVQDMDHENMFWYRQDPGLGLRLIYFSYDVKMKEKGDIPEGYSVSREKKERFSLILESASTNQTSMYLCASSLWSQGAEQYFGPGTRLTVT.

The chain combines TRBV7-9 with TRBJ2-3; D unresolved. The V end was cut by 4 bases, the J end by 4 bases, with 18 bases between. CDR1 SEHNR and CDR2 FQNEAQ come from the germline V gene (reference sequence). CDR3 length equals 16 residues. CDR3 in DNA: TGTGCCAGCAGCTCACTAATATCTTCTATGGCAGATACGCAGTATTTT. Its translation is CASSSLISSMADTQYF.

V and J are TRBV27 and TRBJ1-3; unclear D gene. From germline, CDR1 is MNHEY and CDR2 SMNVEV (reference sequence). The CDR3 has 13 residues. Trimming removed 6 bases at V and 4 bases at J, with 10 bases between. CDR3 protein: CASRRTSGNTIYF. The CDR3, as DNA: TGTGCCAGCAGACGAACATCCGGAAACACCATATATTTT.

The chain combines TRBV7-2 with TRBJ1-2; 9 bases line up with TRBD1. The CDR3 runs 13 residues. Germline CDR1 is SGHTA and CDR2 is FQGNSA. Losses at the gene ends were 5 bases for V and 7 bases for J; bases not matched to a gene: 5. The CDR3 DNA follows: TGTGCCAGCAGCCGGGACAGGGCGGGTGGCTACACCTTC. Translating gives CASSRDRAGGYTF.

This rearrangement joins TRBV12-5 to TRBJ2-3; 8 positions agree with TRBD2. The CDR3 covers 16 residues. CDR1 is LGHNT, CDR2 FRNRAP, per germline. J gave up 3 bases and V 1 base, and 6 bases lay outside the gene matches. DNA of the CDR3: TGTGCTAGTGGTTTGGCCCGAGGCGGGAGGACAGATACGCAGTATTTT. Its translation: CASGLARGGRTDTQYF.

The CDR3 here is CASRPLNKYNEQFF. CDR3 nucleotide sequence: TGTGCCAGCAGACCGCTAAACAAGTACAATGAGCAGTTCTTC. The J gene is TRBJ2-1, the V gene TRBV27; D ambiguous. Deletions cut 6 bases from V and 4 bases from J, with 13 bases between. Per germline, CDR1 MNHEY and CDR2 SMNVEV (reference sequence). The CDR3 sequence is 14 residues long.

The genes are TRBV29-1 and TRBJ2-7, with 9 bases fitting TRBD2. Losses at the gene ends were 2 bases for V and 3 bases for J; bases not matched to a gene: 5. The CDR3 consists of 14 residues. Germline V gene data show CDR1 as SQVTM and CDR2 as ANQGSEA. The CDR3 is CSVESGTSSYEQYF. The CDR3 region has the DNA TGCAGCGTTGAATCCGGGACTAGCAGCTACGAGCAGTACTTC.

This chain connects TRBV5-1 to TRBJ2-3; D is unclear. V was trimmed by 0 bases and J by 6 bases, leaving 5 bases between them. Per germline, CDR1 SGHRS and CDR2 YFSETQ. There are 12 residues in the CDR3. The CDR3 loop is CASSLASDTQYF. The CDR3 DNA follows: TGCGCCAGCAGCTTGGCCTCCGATACGCAGTATTTT.

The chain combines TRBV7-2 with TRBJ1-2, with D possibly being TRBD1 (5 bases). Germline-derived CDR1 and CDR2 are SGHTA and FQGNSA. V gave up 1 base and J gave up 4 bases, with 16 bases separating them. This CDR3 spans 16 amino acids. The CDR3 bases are TGTGCCAGCAGCTTAGGATTTGTAGGGGTCGGCTATGGCTACACCTTC. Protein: CASSLGFVGVGYGYTF.

CDR3 protein: CATQARGTTDTQYF. In nucleotides, the CDR3 is TGTGCCACCCAAGCGAGAGGGACCACAGATACGCAGTATTTT. J is TRBJ2-3 and V is TRBV2; D is perhaps TRBD1 or TRBD2 (5 bases each). Trimming took 10 bases from V and 2 from J, leaving 16 bases between them. Germline V gene data show CDR1 as SNHLY and CDR2 as FYNNEI. The CDR3 is 14 residues long.

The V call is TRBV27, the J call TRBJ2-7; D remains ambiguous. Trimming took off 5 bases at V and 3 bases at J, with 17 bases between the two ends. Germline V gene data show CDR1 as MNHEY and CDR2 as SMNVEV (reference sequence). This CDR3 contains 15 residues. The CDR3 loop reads CASSPKSGSNYEQYF. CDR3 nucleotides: TGTGCCAGCAGTCCCAAATCCGGGTCCAACTACGAGCAGTACTTC.

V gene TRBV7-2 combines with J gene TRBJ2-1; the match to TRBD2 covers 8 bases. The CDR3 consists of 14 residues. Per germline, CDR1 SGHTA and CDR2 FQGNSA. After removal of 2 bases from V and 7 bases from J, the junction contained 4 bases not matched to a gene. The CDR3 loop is CASSLWVAGNEQFF. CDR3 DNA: TGTGCCAGCAGCTTATGGGTAGCGGGAAATGAGCAGTTCTTC.

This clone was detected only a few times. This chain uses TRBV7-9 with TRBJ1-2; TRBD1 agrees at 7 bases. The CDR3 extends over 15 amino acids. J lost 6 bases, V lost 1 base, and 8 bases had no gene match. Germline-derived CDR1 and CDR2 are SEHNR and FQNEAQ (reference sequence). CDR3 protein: CASSLGAGGSNGYTF. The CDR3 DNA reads TGTGCCAGCAGCTTAGGTGCAGGGGGGAGCAATGGCTACACCTTC.

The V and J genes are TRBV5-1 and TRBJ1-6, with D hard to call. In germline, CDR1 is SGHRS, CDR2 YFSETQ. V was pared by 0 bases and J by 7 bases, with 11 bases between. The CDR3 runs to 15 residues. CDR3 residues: CASSLDGVGNSPLHF. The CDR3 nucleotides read TGCGCCAGCAGCTTGGATGGGGTTGGGAATTCACCCCTCCACTTT. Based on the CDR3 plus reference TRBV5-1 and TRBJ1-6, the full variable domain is KAGVTQTPRYLIKTRGQQVTLSCSPISGHRSVSWYQQTPGQGLQFLFEYFSETQRNKGNFPGRFSGRQFSNSRSEMNVSTLELGDSALYLCASSLDGVGNSPLHFGNGTRLTVT.

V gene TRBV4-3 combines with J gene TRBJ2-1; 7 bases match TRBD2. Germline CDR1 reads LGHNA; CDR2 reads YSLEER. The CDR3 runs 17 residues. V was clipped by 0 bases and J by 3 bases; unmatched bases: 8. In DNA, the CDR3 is TGCGCCAGCAGCCAAGATCGGAGCGGGGCCCTCTACAATGAGCAGTTCTTC. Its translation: CASSQDRSGALYNEQFF.

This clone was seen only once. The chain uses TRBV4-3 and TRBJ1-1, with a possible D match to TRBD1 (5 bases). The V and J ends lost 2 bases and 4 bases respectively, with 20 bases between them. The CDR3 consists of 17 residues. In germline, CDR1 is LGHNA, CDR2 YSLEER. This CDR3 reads CASSQLGVRVRVTEAFF. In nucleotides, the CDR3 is TGCGCCAGCAGCCAATTGGGGGTACGAGTGCGTGTCACTGAAGCTTTCTTT.

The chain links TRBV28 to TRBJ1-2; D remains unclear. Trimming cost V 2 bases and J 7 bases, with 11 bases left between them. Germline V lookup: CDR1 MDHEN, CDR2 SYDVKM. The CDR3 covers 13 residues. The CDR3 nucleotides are TGTGCCAGCAGTTTAACGGGGTCTAGTGGCTACACCTTC. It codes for CASSLTGSSGYTF.

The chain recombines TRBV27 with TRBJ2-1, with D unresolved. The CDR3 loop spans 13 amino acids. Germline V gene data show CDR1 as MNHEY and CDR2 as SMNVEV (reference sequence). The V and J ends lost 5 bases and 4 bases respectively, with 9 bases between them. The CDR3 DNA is TGTGCCAGCAGTCCCGGGCGATACAATGAGCAGTTCTTC. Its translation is CASSPGRYNEQFF.

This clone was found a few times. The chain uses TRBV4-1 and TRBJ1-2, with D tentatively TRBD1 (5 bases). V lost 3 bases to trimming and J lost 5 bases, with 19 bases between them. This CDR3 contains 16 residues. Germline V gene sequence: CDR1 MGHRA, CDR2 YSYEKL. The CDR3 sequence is CASSQGSGTESYGYTF. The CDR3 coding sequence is TGCGCCAGCAGCCAGGGATCTGGGACTGAGTCGTATGGCTACACCTTC.